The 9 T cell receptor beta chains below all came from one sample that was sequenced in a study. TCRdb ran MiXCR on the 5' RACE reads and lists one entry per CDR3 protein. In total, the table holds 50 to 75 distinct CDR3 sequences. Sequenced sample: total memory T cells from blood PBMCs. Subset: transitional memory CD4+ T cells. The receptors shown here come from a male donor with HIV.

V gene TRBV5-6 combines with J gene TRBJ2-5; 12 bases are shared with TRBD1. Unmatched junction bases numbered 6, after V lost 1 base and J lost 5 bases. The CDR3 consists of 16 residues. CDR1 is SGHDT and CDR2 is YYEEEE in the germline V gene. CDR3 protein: CASSLKGQGARETQYF. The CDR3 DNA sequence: TGTGCCAGCAGCTTGAAGGGACAGGGGGCGCGGGAGACCCAGTACTTC.

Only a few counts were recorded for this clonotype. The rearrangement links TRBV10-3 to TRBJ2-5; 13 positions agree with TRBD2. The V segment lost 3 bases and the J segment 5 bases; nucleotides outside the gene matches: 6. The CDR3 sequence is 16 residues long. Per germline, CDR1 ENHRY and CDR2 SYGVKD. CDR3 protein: CAISEPRLAGGETQYF. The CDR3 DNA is TGTGCCATCAGTGAACCGCGACTAGCGGGGGGCGAGACCCAGTACTTC.

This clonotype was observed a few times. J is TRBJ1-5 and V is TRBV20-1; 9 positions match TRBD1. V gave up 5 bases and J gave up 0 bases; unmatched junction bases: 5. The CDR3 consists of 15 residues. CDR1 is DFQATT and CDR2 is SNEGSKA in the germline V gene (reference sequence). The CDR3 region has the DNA TGCAGTGCTGGGGACAGGGAATATAGCAATCAGCCCCAGCATTTT. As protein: CSAGDREYSNQPQHF.

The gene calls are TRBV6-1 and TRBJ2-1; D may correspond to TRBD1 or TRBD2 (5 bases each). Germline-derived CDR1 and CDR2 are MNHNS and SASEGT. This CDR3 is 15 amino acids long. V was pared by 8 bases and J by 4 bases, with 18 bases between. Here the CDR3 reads CASSRGAGLYNEQFF. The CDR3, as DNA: TGTGCCAGCTCCCGTGGGGCGGGCCTATACAATGAGCAGTTCTTC.

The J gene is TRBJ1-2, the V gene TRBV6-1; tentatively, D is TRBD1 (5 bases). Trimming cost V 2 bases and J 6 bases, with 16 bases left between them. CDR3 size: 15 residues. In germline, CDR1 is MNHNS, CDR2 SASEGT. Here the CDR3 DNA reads TGTGCCAGCAGTGAATTCGGGGGGAGGGACCATGGCTACACCTTC. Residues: CASSEFGGRDHGYTF.

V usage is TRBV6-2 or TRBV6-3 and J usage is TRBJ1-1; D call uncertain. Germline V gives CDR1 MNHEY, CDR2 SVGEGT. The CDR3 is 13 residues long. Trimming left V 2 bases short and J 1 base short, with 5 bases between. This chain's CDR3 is CASSYHRNTEAFF. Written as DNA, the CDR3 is TGTGCCAGCAGTTACCATCGGAACACTGAAGCTTTCTTT.

CDR3 bases: TGCGCCAGCAGCGTATTAGGGGGGCAGTTCTTC. Its protein product is CASSVLGGQFF. The chain has TRBV5-1 and TRBJ2-1, with D tentatively TRBD1 (6 bases). The germline V gene has CDR1 SGHRS and CDR2 YFSETQ. The CDR3 extends over 11 amino acids. The V and J ends lost 4 bases and 12 bases respectively, with 11 bases between them. The full variable domain, completed using reference TRBV5-1 and TRBJ2-1, is KAGVTQTPRYLIKTRGQQVTLSCSPISGHRSVSWYQQTPGQGLQFLFEYFSETQRNKGNFPGRFSGRQFSNSRSEMNVSTLELGDSALYLCASSVLGGQFFGPGTRLTVL.

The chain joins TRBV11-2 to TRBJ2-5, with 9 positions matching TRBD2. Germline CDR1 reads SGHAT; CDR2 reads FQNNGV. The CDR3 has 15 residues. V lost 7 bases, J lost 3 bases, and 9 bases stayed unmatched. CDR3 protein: CASTPSGGREETQYF. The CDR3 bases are TGTGCCAGCACCCCAAGCGGGGGGCGGGAAGAGACCCAGTACTTC.

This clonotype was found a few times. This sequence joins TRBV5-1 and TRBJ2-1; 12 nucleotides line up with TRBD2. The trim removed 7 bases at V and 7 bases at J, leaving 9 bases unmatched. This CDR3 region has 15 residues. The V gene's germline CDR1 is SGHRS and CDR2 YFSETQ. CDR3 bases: TGCGCCAGCGGAATACTAGCGGGGGGTCCAAATGAGCAGTTCTTC. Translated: CASGILAGGPNEQFF.